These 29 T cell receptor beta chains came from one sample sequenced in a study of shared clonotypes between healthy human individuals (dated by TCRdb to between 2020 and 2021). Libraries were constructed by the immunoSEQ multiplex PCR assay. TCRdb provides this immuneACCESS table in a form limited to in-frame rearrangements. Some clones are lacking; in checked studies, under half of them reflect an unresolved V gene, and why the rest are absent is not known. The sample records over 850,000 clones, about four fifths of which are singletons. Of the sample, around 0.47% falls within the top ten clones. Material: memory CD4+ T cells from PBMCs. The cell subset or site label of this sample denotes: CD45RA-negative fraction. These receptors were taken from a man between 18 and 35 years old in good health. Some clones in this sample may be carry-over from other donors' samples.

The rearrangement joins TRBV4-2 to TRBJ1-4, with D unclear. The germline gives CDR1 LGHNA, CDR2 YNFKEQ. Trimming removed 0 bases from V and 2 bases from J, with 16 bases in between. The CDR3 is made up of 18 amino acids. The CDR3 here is CASSQDQEGLVTNEKLFF. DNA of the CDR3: TGTGCCAGCAGCCAAGATCAGGAGGGTCTAGTCACTAATGAAAAACTGTTTTTT.

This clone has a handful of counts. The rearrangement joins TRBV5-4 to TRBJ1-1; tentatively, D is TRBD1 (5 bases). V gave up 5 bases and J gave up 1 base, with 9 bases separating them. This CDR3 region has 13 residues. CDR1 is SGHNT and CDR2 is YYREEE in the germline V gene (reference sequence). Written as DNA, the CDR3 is TGTGCCAGCAGAAACACAGGGAACACTGAAGCTTTCTTT. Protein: CASRNTGNTEAFF.

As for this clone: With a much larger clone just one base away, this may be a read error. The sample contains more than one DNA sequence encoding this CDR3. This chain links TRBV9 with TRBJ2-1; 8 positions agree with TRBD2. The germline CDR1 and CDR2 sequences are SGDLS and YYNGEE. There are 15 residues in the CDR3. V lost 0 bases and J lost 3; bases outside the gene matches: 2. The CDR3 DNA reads TGTGCCAGCAGCGTAGCGGGACTAGGCTACAATGAGCAGTTCTTC. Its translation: CASSVAGLGYNEQFF.

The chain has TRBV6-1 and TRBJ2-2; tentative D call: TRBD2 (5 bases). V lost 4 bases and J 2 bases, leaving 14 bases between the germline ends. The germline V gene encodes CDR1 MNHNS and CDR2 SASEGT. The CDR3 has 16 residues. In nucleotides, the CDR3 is TGTGCCAGCAGTGGAGGACTCAGATACAACACCGGGGAGCTGTTTTTT. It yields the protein CASSGGLRYNTGELFF.

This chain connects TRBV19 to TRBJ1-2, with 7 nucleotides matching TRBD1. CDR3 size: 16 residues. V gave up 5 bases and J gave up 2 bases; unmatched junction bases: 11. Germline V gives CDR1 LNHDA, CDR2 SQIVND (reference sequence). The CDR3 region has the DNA TGTGCCAGTAGTGTAGGGAGACCCAGGGGGAACTATGGCTACACCTTC. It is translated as CASSVGRPRGNYGYTF.

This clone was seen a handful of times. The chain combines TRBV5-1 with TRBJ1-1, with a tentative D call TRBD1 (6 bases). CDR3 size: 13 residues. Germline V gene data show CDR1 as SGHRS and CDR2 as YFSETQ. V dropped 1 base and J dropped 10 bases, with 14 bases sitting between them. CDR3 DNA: TGCGCCAGCAGCTTGTCACGAGGGGGAGTAGCTTTCTTT. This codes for CASSLSRGGVAFF.

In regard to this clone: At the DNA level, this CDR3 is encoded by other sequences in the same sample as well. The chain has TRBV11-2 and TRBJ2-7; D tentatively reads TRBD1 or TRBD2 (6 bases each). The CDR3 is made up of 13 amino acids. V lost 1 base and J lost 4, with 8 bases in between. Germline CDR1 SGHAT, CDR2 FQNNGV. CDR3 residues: CASSLGGGYEQYF. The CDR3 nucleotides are TGTGCCAGCAGCTTAGGAGGGGGGTACGAGCAGTACTTC. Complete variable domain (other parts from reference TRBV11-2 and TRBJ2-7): EAGVAQSPRYKIIEKRQSVAFWCNPISGHATLYWYQQILGQGPKLLIQFQNNGVVDDSQLPKDRFSAERLKGVDSTLKIQPAKLEDSAVYLCASSLGGGYEQYFGPGTRLTVT.

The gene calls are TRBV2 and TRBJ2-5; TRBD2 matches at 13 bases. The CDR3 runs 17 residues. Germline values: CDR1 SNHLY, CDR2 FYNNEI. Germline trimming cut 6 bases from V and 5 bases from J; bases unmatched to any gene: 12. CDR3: CASSPRLAGGVGETQYF. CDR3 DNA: TGTGCCAGCAGCCCCAGACTAGCGGGGGGAGTGGGTGAGACCCAGTACTTC.

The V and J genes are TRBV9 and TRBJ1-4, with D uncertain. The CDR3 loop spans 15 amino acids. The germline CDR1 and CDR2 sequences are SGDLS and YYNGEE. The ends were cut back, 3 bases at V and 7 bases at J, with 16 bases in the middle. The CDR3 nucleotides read TGTGCCAGCAGCGCCAGGACGGGAGGGTTTGAAAAACTGTTTTTT. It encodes CASSARTGGFEKLFF.

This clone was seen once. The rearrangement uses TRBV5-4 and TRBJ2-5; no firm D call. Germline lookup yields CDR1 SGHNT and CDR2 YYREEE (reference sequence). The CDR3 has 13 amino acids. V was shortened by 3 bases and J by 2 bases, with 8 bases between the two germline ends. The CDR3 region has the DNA TGTGCCAGCAGCTCCGTACGGCAAGAGACCCAGTACTTC. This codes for CASSSVRQETQYF. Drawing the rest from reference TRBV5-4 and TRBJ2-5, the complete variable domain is ETGVTQSPTHLIKTRGQQVTLRCSSQSGHNTVSWYQQALGQGPQFIFQYYREEENGRGNFPPRFSGLQFPNYSSELNVNALELDDSALYLCASSSVRQETQYFGPGTRLLVL.

The CDR3 nucleotides are TGCGCCAGCAGCCATTTCAATGGGCGACCTGCGGATACGCAGTATTTT. Translating gives CASSHFNGRPADTQYF. This rearrangement joins TRBV4-3 to TRBJ2-3; D ambiguous. This CDR3 region has 16 residues. CDR1 and CDR2 from the germline V gene are LGHNA and YSLEER. The V end was cut by 3 bases, the J end by 6 bases, with 19 bases between.

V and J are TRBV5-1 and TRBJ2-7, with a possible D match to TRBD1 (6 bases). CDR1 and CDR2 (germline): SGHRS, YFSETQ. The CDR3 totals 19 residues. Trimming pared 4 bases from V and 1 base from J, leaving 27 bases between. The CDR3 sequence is CASSLSLVLQGLESYEQYF. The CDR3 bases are TGCGCCAGCAGCCTATCCTTGGTCCTCCAGGGGTTGGAATCCTACGAGCAGTACTTC.

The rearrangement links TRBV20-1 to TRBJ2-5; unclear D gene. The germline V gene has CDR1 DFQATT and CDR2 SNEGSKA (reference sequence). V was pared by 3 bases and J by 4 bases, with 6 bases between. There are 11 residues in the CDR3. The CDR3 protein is CSASDLETQYF. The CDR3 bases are TGCAGTGCTAGCGATTTAGAGACCCAGTACTTC.

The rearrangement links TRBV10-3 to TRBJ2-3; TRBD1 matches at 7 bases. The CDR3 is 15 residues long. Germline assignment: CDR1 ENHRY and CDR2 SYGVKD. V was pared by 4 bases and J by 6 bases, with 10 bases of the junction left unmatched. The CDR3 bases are TGTGCCATCAGTGGGGGACGACAGGGTTTGGATACGCAGTATTTT. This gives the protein CAISGGRQGLDTQYF.

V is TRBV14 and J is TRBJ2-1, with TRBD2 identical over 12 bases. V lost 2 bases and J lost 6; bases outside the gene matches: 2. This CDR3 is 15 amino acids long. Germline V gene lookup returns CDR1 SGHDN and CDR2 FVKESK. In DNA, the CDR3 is TGTGCCAGCAGCCAACTAGCGGGAGGGCCCAATGAGCAGTTCTTC. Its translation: CASSQLAGGPNEQFF. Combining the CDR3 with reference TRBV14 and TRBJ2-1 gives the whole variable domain EAGVTQFPSHSVIEKGQTVTLRCDPISGHDNLYWYRRVMGKEIKFLLHFVKESKQDESGMPNNRFLAERTGGTYSTLKVQPAELEDSGVYFCASSQLAGGPNEQFFGPGTRLTVL.

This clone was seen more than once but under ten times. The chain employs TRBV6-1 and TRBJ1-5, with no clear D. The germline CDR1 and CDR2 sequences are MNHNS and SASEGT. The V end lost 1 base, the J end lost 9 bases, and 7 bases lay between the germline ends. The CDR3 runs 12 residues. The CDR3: CASSEVGRPQHF. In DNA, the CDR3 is TGTGCCAGCAGTGAAGTAGGGCGGCCCCAGCATTTT.

The chain's CDR3 is CASSLFEGTGLAGGNEQFF. In DNA, the CDR3 is TGTGCCAGCAGCTTGTTCGAGGGAACAGGACTAGCGGGAGGAAATGAGCAGTTCTTC. The rearrangement links TRBV5-4 to TRBJ2-1, with TRBD2 matching 14 bases. Germline values: CDR1 SGHNT, CDR2 YYREEE (reference sequence). The CDR3 is made up of 19 amino acids. Trimming removed 1 base from V and 7 bases from J; junction bases left unmatched: 13.

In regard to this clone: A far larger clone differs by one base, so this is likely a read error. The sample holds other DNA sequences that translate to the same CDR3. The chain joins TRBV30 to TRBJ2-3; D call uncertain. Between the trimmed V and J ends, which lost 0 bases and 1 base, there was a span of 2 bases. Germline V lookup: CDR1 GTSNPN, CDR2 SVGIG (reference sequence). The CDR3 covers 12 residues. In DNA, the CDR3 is TGTGCCTGGAGTGTGCGCACAGATACGCAGTATTTT. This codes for CAWSVRTDTQYF.

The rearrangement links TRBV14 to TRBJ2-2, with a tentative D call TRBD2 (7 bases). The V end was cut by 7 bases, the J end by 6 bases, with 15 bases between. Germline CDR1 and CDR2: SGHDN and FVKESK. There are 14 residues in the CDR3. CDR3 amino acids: CASNNREGAGELFF. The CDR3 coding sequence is TGTGCCAGCAATAACAGGGAGGGAGCCGGGGAGCTGTTTTTT.

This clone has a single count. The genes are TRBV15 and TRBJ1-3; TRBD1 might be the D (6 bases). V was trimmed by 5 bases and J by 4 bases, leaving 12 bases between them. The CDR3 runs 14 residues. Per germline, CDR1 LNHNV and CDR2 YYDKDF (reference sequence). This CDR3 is CATSPRTDGNTIYF. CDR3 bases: TGTGCCACCAGCCCCAGGACAGACGGAAACACCATATATTTT.

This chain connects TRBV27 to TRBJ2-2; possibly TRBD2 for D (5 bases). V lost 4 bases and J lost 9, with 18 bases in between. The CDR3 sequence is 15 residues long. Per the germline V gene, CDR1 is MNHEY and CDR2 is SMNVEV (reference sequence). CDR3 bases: TGTGCCAGCAGTTCCTGGACTCTGACTGCCAGGGAGCTGTTTTTT. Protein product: CASSSWTLTARELFF.

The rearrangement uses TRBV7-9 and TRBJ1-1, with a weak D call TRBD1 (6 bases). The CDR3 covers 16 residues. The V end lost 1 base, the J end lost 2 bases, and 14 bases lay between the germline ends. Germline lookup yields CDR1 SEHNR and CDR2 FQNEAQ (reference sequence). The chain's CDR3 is CASSLVTGRGNTEAFF. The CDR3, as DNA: TGTGCCAGCAGCTTAGTCACGGGCAGGGGAAACACTGAAGCTTTCTTT.

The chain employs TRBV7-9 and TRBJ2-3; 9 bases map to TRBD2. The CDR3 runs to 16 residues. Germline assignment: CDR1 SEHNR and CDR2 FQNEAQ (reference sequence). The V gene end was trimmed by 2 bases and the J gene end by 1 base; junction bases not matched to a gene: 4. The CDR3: CASSLILAGGTDTQYF. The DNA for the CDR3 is TGTGCCAGCAGCTTAATTTTAGCGGGAGGCACAGATACGCAGTATTTT.

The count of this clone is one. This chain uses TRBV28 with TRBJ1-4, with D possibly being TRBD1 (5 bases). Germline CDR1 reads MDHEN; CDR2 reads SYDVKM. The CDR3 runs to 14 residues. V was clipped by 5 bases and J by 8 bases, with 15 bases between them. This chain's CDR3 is CASSGDGRREKLFF. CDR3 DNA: TGTGCCAGCAGTGGGGACGGGCGCCGAGAAAAACTGTTTTTT.

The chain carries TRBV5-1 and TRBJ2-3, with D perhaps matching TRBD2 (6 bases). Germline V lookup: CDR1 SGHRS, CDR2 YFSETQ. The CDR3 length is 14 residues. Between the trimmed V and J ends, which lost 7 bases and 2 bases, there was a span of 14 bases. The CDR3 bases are TGCGCCAGCGGTGCTAGCGTACACACAGATACGCAGTATTTT. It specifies CASGASVHTDTQYF.

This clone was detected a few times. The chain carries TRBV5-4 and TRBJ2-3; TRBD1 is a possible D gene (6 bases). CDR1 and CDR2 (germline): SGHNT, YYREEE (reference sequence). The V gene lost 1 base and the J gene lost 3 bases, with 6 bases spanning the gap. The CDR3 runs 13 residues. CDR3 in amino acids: CASSLQGTDTQYF. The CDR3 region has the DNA TGTGCCAGCAGCTTGCAGGGGACAGATACGCAGTATTTT.

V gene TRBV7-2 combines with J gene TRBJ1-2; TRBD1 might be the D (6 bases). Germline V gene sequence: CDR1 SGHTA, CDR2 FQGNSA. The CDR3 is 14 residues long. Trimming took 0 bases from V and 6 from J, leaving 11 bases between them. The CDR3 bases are TGTGCCAGCAGCTTAGCGGTGGGGGCGAATGGCTACACCTTC. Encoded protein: CASSLAVGANGYTF.

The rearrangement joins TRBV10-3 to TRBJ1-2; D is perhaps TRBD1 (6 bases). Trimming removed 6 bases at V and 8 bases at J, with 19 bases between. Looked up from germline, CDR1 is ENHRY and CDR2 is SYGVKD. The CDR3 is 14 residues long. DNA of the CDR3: TGTGCCATCAGCCCTGACAGGCCCTCAGGGGGCTACACCTTC. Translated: CAISPDRPSGGYTF.

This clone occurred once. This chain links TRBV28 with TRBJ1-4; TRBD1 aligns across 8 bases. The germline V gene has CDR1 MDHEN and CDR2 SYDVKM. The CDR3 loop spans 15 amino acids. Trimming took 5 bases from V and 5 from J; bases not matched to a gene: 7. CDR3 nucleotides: TGTGCCAGCAGTGTATCAGGGGGCTTAAATGAAAAACTGTTTTTT. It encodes CASSVSGGLNEKLFF. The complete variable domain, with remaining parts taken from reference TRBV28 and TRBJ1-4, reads DVKVTQSSRYLVKRTGEKVFLECVQDMDHENMFWYRQDPGLGLRLIYFSYDVKMKEKGDIPEGYSVSREKKERFSLILESASTNQTSMYLCASSVSGGLNEKLFFGSGTQLSVL.